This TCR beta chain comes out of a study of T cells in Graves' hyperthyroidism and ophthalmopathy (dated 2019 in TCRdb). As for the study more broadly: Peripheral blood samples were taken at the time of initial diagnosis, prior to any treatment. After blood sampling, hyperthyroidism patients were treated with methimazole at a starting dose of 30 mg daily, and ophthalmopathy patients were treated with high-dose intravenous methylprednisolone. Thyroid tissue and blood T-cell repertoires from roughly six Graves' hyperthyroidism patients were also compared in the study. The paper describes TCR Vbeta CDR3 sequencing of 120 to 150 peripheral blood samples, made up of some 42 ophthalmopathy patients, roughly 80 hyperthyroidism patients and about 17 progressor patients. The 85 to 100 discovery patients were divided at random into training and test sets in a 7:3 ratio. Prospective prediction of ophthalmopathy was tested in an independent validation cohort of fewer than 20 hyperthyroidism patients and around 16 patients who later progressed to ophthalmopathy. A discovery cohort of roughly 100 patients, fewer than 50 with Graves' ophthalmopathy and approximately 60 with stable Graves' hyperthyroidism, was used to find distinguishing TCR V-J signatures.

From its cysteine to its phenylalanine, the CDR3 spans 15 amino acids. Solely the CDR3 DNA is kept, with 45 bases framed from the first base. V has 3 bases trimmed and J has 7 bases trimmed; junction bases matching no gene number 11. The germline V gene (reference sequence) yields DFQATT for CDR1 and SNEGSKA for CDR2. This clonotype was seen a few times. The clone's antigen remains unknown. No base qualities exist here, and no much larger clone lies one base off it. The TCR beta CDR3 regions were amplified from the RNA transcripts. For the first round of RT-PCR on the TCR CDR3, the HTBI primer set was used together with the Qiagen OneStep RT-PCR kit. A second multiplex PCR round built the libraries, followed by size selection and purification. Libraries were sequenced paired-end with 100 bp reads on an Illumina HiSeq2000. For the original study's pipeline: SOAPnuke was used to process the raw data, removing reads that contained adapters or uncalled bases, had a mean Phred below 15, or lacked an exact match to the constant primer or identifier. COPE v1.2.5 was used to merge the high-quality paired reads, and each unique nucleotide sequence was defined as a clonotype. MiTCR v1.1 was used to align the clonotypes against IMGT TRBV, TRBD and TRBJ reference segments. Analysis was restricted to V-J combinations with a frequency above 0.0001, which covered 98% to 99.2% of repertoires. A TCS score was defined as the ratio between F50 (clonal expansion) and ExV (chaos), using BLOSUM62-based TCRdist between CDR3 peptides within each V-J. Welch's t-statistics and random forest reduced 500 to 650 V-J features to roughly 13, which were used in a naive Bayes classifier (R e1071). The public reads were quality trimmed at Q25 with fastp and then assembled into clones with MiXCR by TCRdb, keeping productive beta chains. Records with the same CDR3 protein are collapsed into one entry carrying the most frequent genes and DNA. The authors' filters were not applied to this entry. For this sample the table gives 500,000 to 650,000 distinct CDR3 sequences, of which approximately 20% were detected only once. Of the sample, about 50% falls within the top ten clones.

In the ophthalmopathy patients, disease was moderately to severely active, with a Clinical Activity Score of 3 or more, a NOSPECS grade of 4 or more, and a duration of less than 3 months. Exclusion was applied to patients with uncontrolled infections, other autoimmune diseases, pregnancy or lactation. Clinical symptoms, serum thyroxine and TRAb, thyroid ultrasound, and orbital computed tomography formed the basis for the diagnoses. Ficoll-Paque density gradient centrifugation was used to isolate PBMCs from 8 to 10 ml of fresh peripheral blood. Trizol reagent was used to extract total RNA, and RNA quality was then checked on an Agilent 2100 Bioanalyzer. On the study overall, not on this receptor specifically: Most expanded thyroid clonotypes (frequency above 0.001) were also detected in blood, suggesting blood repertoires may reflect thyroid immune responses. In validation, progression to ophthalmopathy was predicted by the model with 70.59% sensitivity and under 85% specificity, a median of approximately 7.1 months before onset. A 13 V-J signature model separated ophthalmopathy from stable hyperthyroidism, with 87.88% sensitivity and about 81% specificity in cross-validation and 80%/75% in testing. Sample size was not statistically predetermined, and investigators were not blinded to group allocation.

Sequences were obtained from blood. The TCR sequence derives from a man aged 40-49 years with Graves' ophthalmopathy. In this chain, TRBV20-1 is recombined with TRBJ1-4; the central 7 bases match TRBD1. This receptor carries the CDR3 CSARYKRQGIEKLFF. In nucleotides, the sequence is TGCAGTGCTAGGTACAAGAGACAGGGCATTGAAAAACTGTTTTTT.